This T cell receptor (beta chain) was profiled in a study of blood T cell repertoires in COVID-19. Trimming pared 4 bases from V and 5 bases from J, leaving 9 bases between. Germline lookup yields CDR1 SGHRS and CDR2 YFSETQ. The length of the CDR3 is 12 residues. Authors' data handling: Researchers report that nucleated cell counts were estimated from reference gene primer amplification. Assay: immunoSEQ multiplex PCR; the TCRdb copy retains only in-frame clones and omits some. For V, J and clone size, that table is used; D and trimming come from the DNA. The sample contains about 110,000 clones, over 55% of which appear only once.

This receptor was obtained from a human donor with acute or convalescent COVID-19. The donor label of this sample is uncertain. The sample consisted of peripheral blood. This chain joins TRBV5-1 and TRBJ2-5, with D hard to call. The CDR3, as DNA: TGCGCCAGCAGCAGGCCCGGGGAGACCCAGTACTTC. Encoded protein: CASSRPGETQYF.